The entry that follows covers one T cell receptor (beta chain) sequence. Unique molecular identifiers were used in preparing the TCRbeta library. In TCRdb, the PCR reads were re-called with MiXCR into one record per CDR3 protein. The sample yields around 340,000 distinct CDR3 sequences, roughly 13% seen once. The CDR3 totals 16 residues. Per germline, CDR1 MNHEY and CDR2 SVGAGI. The J segment lost 10 bases and the V segment lost 4 bases, leaving 13 bases of the junction unmatched. The data are from a study of T-cell reconstitution after alpha-beta-depleted transplantation in children. The chain combines TRBV6-5 with TRBJ1-6; 7 nucleotides match TRBD1. The sample in question was PBMCs, obtained from the stem cell graft. This TCR came from a human donor who donated a stem cell graft to a child with Fanconi anemia. CDR3: CASSSKYTGDKSPLHF. Written as DNA, the CDR3 is TGTGCCAGCAGTTCGAAGTACACAGGGGACAAGTCACCCCTCCACTTT.